These T cell receptor beta chains were read from a single sample in a study of OX40 agonist ivuxolimab in advanced cancers. The method was immunoSEQ multiplex PCR; TCRdb's version includes in-frame clones alone and lacks a portion of them. This table holds under 25,000 clones, roughly 82% found once. Sequencing was performed on CD4+ or CD8+ T cells sorted from blood, taken in a trial of the OX40 agonist ivuxolimab. The receptors derive from an adult with an advanced solid tumor such as melanoma, head and neck, liver or kidney cancer. CDR3s include the opening cysteine and the closing phenylalanine or tryptophan. D genes are given only for firm matches. A clone size is listed for some rows: how often the clone was seen (once, few, many), or a class if it is expanded.

CDR3 DNA,CDR3 protein,J gene,D gene,clone size,V gene
TGTGCCAGCAGTTTCCGTAGCTCCTACGAGCAGTACTTC,CASSFRSSYEQYF,TRBJ2-7,.,.,TRBV27
TGTGCCAGCAGTCGTCGACAGATGAACACTGAAGCTTTCTTT,CASSRRQMNTEAFF,TRBJ1-1,.,.,TRBV27
TGTGCCAGCAGTTCGCGCAGGGACACCCTTACGAACACCGGGGAGCTGTTTTTT,CASSSRRDTLTNTGELFF,TRBJ2-2,.,few,TRBV7-6
TGTGCCAGCAGTGGGGTTGCAACAGGGAGAGGTGAAAAACTGTTTTTT,CASSGVATGRGEKLFF,TRBJ1-4,.,.,TRBV25-1
TGTGCCAGTAGTTCAGGACAGGGGGCGTTTGAGACCCAGTACTTC,CASSSGQGAFETQYF,TRBJ2-5,TRBD1,.,TRBV19
TGTGCCATCCTACCGGGACAGGGGGCAGTTAACTATGGCTACACCTTC,CAILPGQGAVNYGYTF,TRBJ1-2,TRBD1,once,TRBV6-6
TGTGCCAGCAGCTTATACGGGGACTCCTACAATGAGCAGTTCTTC,CASSLYGDSYNEQFF,TRBJ2-1,.,.,TRBV7-6
TGTGCCTGGAGTGTCGCAGGGTGGGAACTGTTTTTT,CAWSVAGWELFF,TRBJ1-4,.,.,TRBV30
TGCGCCAGCAGCCCGAGGGTGCCCGGACTAGCGGGAGGGACCACCGGGGAGCTGTTTTTT,CASSPRVPGLAGGTTGELFF,TRBJ2-2,TRBD2,.,TRBV5-1
TGTGCCAGCAGTCCCCCCCCCAGGCTGGACACCGGGGAGCTGTTTTTT,CASSPPPRLDTGELFF,TRBJ2-2,.,.,TRBV28
TGTGCCAGCAGTGACGGGACAGACACAGATACGCAGTATTTT,CASSDGTDTDTQYF,TRBJ2-3,TRBD1,.,TRBV6-4
TGTGCCAGCAGCCTATCGGGACAGGGATGGGTTCGAGCCAAAAACATTCAGTACTTC,CASSLSGQGWVRAKNIQYF,TRBJ2-4,TRBD1,.,TRBV28
TGTGCCAGTAGTAGCTCCGGGACACCCTACGAGCAGTACTTC,CASSSSGTPYEQYF,TRBJ2-7,.,.,TRBV19
TGCGCCAGCAGCCAAGAAAAGGAGGCAGGCTACCTTAACTATGGCTACACCTTC,CASSQEKEAGYLNYGYTF,TRBJ1-2,.,.,TRBV4-1
TGTGCCAGCAGTGCACCGTCGGAGGGCGGGGAGCTGTTTTTT,CASSAPSEGGELFF,TRBJ2-2,.,medium-sized,TRBV6-4
TGTGCCAGTAGTATTCGTGCCGGGCCCTACAATGAGCAGTTCTTC,CASSIRAGPYNEQFF,TRBJ2-1,.,.,TRBV19
TGTGCCAGCAGCCTACGGGCGGGAGAAGGCAATGAGCAGTTCTTC,CASSLRAGEGNEQFF,TRBJ2-1,TRBD2,.,TRBV6-5
TGTGCCAGCTCTTCGGGACTTTCTCCCGAGCAGTACTTC,CASSSGLSPEQYF,TRBJ2-7,.,few,TRBV18
TGTGCCAGCGGCAACAGGGTGAACACTGAAGCTTTCTTT,CASGNRVNTEAFF,TRBJ1-1,.,.,TRBV7-8
TGTGCCAGCAGTCTACACAGGGGGCGCGCTAACTATGGCTACACCTTC,CASSLHRGRANYGYTF,TRBJ1-2,TRBD1,once,TRBV28
TGTGCCAGCAGTCAAACAGGGGCCTATGGCTACACCTTC,CASSQTGAYGYTF,TRBJ1-2,TRBD1,.,TRBV28
TGTGCCTGGAGTAAATTTTCAGGGAGGGAGACCCAGTACTTC,CAWSKFSGRETQYF,TRBJ2-5,.,.,TRBV30
TGTGCCAGCGCACAAACCCTCCGGACAGTTTTAGACGATACGCAGTATTTT,CASAQTLRTVLDDTQYF,TRBJ2-3,.,once,TRBV2
TGTGCCAGCATTGTGGGGGGCCTACAAGAGACCCAGTACTTC,CASIVGGLQETQYF,TRBJ2-5,.,.,TRBV6-1
TGTGCCAGCAGCCAACAGGGGTGGGAGACCCAGTACTTC,CASSQQGWETQYF,TRBJ2-5,.,once,TRBV4-2